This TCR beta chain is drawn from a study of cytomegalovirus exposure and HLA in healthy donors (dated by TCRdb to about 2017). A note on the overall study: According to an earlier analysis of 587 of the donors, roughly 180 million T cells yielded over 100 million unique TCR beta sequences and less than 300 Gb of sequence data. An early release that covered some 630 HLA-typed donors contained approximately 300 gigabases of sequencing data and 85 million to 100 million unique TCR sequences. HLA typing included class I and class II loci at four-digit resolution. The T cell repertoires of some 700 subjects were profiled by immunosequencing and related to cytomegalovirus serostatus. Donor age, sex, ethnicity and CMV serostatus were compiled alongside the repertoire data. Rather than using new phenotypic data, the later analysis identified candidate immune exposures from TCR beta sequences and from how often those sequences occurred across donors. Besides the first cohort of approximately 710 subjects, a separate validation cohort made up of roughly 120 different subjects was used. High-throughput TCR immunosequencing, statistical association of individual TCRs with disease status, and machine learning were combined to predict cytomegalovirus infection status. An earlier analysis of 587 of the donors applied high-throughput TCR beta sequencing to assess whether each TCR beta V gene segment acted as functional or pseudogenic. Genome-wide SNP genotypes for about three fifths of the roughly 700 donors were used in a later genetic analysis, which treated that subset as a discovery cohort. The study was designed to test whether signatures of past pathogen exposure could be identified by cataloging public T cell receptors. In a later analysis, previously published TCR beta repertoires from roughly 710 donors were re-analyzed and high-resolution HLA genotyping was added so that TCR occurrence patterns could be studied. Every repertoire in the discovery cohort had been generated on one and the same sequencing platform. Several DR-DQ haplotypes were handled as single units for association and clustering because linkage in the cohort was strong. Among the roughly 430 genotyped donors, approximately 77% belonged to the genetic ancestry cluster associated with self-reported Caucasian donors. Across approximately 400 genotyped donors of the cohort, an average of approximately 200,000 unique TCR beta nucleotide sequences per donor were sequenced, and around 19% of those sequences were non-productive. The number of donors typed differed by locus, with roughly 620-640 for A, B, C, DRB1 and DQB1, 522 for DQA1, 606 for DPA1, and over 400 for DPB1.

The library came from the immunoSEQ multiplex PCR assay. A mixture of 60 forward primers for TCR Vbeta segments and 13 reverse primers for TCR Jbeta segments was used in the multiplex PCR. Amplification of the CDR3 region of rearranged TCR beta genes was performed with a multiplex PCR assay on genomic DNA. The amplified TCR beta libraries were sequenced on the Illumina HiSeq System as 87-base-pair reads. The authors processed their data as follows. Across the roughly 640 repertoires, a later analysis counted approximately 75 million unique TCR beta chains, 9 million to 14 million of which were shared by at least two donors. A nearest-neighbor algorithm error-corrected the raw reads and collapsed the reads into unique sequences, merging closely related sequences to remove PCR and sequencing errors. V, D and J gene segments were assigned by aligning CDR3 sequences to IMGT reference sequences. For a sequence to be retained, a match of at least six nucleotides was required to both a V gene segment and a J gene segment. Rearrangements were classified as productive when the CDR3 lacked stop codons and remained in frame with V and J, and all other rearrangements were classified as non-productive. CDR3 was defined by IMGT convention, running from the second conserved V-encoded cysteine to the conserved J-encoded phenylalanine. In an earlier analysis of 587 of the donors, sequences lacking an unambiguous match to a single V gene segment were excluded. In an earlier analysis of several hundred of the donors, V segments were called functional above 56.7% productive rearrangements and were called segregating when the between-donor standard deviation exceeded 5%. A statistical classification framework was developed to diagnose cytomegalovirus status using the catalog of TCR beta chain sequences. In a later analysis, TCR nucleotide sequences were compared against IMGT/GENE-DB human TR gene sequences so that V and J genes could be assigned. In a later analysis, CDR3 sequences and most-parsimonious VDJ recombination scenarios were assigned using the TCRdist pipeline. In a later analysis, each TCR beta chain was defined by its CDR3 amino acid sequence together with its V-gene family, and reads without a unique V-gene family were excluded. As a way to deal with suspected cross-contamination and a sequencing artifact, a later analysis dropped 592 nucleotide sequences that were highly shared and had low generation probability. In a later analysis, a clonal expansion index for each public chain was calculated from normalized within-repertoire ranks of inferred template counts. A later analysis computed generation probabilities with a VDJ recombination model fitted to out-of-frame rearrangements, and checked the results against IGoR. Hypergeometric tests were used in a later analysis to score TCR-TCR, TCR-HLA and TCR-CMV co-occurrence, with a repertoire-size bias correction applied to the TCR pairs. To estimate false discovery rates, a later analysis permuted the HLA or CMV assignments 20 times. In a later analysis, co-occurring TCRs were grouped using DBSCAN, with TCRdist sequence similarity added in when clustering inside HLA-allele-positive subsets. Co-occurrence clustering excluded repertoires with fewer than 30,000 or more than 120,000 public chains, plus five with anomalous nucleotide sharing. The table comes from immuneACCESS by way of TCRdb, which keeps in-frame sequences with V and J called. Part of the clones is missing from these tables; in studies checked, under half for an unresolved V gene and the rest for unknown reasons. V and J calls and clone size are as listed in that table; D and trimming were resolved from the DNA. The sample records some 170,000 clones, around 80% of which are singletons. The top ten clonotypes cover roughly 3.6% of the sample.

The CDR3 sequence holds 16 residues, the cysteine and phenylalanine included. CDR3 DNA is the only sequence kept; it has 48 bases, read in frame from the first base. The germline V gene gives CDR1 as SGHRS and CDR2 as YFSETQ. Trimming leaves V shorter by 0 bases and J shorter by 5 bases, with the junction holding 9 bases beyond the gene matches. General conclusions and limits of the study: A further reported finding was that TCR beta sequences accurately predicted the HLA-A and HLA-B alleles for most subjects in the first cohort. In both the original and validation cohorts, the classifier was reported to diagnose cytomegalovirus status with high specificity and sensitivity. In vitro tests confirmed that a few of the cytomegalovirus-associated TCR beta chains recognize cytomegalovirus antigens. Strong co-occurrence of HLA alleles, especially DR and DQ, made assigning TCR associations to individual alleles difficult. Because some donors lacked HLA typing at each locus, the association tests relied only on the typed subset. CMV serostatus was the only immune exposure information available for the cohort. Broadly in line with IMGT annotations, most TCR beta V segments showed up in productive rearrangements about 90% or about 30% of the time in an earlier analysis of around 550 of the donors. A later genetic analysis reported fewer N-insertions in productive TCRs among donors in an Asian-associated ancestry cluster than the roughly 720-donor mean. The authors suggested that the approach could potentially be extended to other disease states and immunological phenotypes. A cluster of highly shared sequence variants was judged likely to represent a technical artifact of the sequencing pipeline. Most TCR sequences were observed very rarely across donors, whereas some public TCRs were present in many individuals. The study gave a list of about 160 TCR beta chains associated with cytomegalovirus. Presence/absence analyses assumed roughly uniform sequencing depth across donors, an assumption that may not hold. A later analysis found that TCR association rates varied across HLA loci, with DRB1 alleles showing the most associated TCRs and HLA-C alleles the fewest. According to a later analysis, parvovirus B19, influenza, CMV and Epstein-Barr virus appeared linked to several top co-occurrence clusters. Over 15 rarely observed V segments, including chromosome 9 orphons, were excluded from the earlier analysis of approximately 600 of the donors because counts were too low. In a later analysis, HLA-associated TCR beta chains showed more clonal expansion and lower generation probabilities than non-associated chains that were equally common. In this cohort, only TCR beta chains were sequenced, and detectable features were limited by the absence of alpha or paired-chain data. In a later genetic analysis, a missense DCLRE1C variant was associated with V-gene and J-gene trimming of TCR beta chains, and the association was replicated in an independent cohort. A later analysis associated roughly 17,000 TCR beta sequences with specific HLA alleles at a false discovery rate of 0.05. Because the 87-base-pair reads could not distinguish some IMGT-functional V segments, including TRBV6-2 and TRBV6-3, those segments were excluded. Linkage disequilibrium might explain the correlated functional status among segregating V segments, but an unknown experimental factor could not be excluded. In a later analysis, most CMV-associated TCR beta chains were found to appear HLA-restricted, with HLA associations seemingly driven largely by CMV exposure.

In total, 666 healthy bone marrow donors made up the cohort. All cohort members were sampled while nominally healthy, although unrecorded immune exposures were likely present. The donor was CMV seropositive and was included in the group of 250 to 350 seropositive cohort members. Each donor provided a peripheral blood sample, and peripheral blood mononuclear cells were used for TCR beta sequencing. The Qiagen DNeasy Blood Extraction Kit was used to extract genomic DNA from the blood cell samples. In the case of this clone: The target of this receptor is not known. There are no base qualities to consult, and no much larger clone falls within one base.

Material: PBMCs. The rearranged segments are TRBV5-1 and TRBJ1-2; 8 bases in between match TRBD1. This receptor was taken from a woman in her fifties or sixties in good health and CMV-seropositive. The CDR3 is CASSLAGDRTGYGYTF. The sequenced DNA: TGCGCCAGCAGCTTGGCCGGAGACAGGACAGGGTATGGCTACACCTTC.